This T cell receptor (beta chain) is drawn from a study of blood T cell repertoires in COVID-19 (dated by TCRdb to about 2020). Regarding the study in general: Collaborator samples came from the United States, Italy and Spain and covered acute and convalescent phases of COVID-19. Samples were obtained from the ongoing ImmuneRACE study (first 160 participants) and from some 1,200 subjects provided by 6 global collaborators. The prospective study material was composed of cDNA or gDNA derived from T cells, B-cell-depleted T cells, or PBMCs. Sample metadata almost always included a de-identified subject ID, COVID-19 status, age in years and sex. A freely available public database, intended as a resource for researchers studying the immune response to SARS-CoV-2, is where the repertoires were released. Where available, HLA class I and class II types were taken from metadata supplied by the sample provider and were not determined by assay-based typing. The dataset comprised deeply sampled blood TCRbeta repertoires from subjects exposed to, actively infected with, or recovered from COVID-19.

Participants in the prospective study were enrolled through a virtual design, were aged 18 to 89 years, and lived in 20 to 30 United States geographic areas. In the prospective study, cohorts were assigned on the basis of participant-reported clinical history obtained from a screening survey and a study questionnaire. Recovered participants in ImmuneRACE Cohort 3 were defined as having two consecutive negative NP/OP PCR tests, clearance from a healthcare professional, or resolution of symptoms. In the prospective study, whole blood, serum and a nasopharyngeal or oropharyngeal swab were collected from each participant by mobile phlebotomists. Over a roughly 2-month period, participants in the prospective study had the option of providing additional blood draws and questionnaires. Before DNA extraction, blood samples from the prospective study were shipped at room temperature or frozen. In the case of this clone: It lacks a known antigen. It has no much larger one-base neighbor in the sample; base qualities were not kept.

The immunoSEQ Assay, a bias-controlled multiplex PCR, was used to amplify TCRbeta CDR3 regions from genomic DNA. In the authors' own workflow: Within the assay, amplification of reference gene primers was used to estimate how many nucleated cells each sample contained. To quantify the absolute abundance of each unique TCRbeta CDR3 rearrangement, sequence reads were collapsed and filtered. For each sample, productive Simpson clonality was calculated by taking the square root of Simpson's diversity index across productive rearrangements. TCRdb retrieved this table from immuneACCESS and kept in-frame rearrangements only. Not all clones are present; in checked studies, unresolved V genes account for under half, and no reason is known for the remainder. The D gene and trimming were derived from the DNA, and the V and J assignments and clone size from that table. The sample yields some 300,000 clones; about nine tenths were counted once. 1.7% of the sample lies in the top ten.

The investigation overall reported the following: Clinical and demographic metadata were provided uncurated, with the amount varying by source and participant.

The specimen sequenced was PBMCs or T cells enriched from blood (not recorded which). The clonotype comes from a woman in her thirties or forties who had recovered from COVID-19.

The CDR3 here reads CASSDALTGYNTEAFF. In nucleotide form, the sequence is TGTGCCAGCAGTGACGCCTTGACAGGGTACAACACTGAAGCTTTCTTT. The chain is made from TRBV6-1 and TRBJ1-1; 7 central nucleotides agree with TRBD1. CDR3 length: 16 amino acids, cysteine to phenylalanine. Only the CDR3 DNA is retained, 48 bases long and in frame from the first base. For CDR1 and CDR2, the germline V gene lists MNHNS and SASEGT. V is cut back by 3 bases and J by 2 bases, with 9 bases in the junction unmatched.